Below, 19 T cell receptor beta chains from the same sample are listed, as sequenced in a study of Ad26.COV2.S vaccination and SARS-CoV-2 variants. Noted treatment: roughly 19 received Ad26.COV2.S at low or high dose, single or two shots; roughly five received placebo; per-sample allocation not given. All samples were drawn on day 63, counting from the first vaccine or placebo injection. Some clones are missing from TCRdb's copy, which holds only in-frame ones; the method was immunoSEQ multiplex PCR. The sample gives under 250,000 clones, approximately 88% of which show up once; 2.9% is in the top ten. The sample in question was peripheral blood, obtained in a trial of Ad26.COV2.S vaccine versus placebo. These receptors all come from a person between 18 and 65 years old who received the Ad26.COV2.S COVID-19 vaccine or a placebo.

In DNA, the CDR3 is TGTGCCAGCAGTTTCGGGGGCACCGGGGAGCTGTTTTTT. It codes for CASSFGGTGELFF. V usage is TRBV6-6 and J usage is TRBJ2-2; TRBD2 is a possible D gene (6 bases). This CDR3 contains 13 residues. Germline V lookup: CDR1 MNHNY, CDR2 SVGAGI (reference sequence). Trimming stripped 4 bases from V and 4 bases from J, with 7 bases between.

The chain recombines TRBV24-1 with TRBJ2-3, with 13 positions matching TRBD2. The CDR3 is 18 amino acids. Trimming at V came to 3 bases and at J to 3 bases, leaving 8 bases not matched to a gene. Germline assignment: CDR1 KGHDR and CDR2 SFDVKD. Here the CDR3 reads CATSDQVLAGGSTDTQYF. In DNA, the CDR3 is TGTGCCACCAGTGATCAGGTACTAGCGGGAGGGAGTACAGATACGCAGTATTTT.

This chain connects TRBV20-1 to TRBJ1-2; unclear D gene. The V and J ends lost 3 bases and 8 bases respectively, with 16 bases between them. CDR1 is DFQATT and CDR2 is SNEGSKA in the germline V gene (reference sequence). This CDR3 is built from 13 residues. The CDR3 loop reads CSASLSPLGGYTF. The CDR3 nucleotides are TGCAGTGCTAGTTTATCCCCCCTAGGGGGCTACACCTTC.

V usage is TRBV19 and J usage is TRBJ2-5; possible D gene TRBD2, 6 bases. The CDR3 runs to 16 residues. CDR1 and CDR2 (germline): LNHDA, SQIVND (reference sequence). V was clipped by 5 bases and J by 4 bases, with 20 bases between them. Here the CDR3 DNA reads TGTGCCAGTAGTGGTGGAGGTCTAGCGAGTGCAGAGACCCAGTACTTC. Amino acids: CASSGGGLASAETQYF.

The chain has TRBV11-3 and TRBJ2-3; possible D gene TRBD2, 5 bases. Trimming shortened V by 5 bases and J by 1 base, and 13 bases separated the two germline ends. Germline-derived CDR1 and CDR2 are SGHNT and YENEEA. This CDR3 region has 15 residues. In DNA form, the CDR3 reads TGTGCCAGCAGCGAGAGGGTGCGGGGCACAGATACGCAGTATTTT. Protein: CASSERVRGTDTQYF.

The chain couples TRBV30 to TRBJ2-1; TRBD2 aligns across 10 bases. CDR1 GTSNPN and CDR2 SVGIG come from the germline V gene (reference sequence). This CDR3 is 13 amino acids long. V shed 8 bases and J 8 bases; nucleotides not matched to a gene: 9. CDR3 DNA: TGTGCCGGAAGCGGGGGGGCCCACCATGAGCAGTTCTTC. Its translation is CAGSGGAHHEQFF.

This clone was recorded only once. The V call is TRBV5-6, the J call TRBJ1-1; D remains ambiguous. The CDR3 contains 12 residues. V lost 5 bases to trimming and J lost 10 bases, with 15 bases between them. Germline lookup yields CDR1 SGHDT and CDR2 YYEEEE. In DNA, the CDR3 is TGTGCCAGCAGTATACGGGCGGGAGGAGCTTTCTTT. Translated, it gives CASSIRAGGAFF.

The V and J genes are TRBV5-4 and TRBJ1-1, with D perhaps matching TRBD1 (6 bases). This CDR3 is 12 amino acids long. V was shortened by 3 bases and J by 4 bases, with 7 bases between the two germline ends. The germline CDR1 and CDR2 sequences are SGHNT and YYREEE (reference sequence). The DNA of the CDR3 is TGTGCCAGCAGCTGGGGGCGCACTGAAGCTTTCTTT. Translated: CASSWGRTEAFF. The full variable domain, completed using reference TRBV5-4 and TRBJ1-1, is ETGVTQSPTHLIKTRGQQVTLRCSSQSGHNTVSWYQQALGQGPQFIFQYYREEENGRGNFPPRFSGLQFPNYSSELNVNALELDDSALYLCASSWGRTEAFFGQGTRLTVV.

The chain has TRBV29-1 and TRBJ1-2; no definite D call. In germline, CDR1 is SQVTM, CDR2 ANQGSEA. This CDR3 contains 13 residues. V dropped 7 bases and J dropped 9 bases, with 21 bases sitting between them. This CDR3 is CSAPTLGQARYTF. CDR3 nucleotide sequence: TGCAGCGCCCCAACCCTCGGGCAGGCCCGCTACACCTTC.

Details on this clone: Its ends do not fully match the called genes, so a read error is possible. The chain combines TRBV7-7 with TRBJ2-5; TRBD1 agrees at 8 bases. The CDR3 has 13 residues. CDR1 and CDR2 from the germline V gene are SSHAT and FNYEAQ (reference sequence). CDR3 sequence: CASSSGGAQTQYF. DNA of the CDR3: TGTGCTAGCAGCTCAGGGGGCGCGCAGACCCAGTACTTC.

V gene TRBV7-9 combines with J gene TRBJ1-3; TRBD1 matches at 9 bases. The trim removed 4 bases at V and 3 bases at J, leaving 10 bases unmatched. The CDR3 is 17 residues long. Germline V gene data show CDR1 as SEHNR and CDR2 as FQNEAQ (reference sequence). The CDR3 nucleotides are TGTGCCAGCAGCTCGGGACAGGGAATAACGAGTGGAAACACCATATATTTT. Translation gives CASSSGQGITSGNTIYF.

The genes are TRBV6-6 and TRBJ2-2; 10 bases match TRBD1. Germline lookup yields CDR1 MNHNY and CDR2 SVGAGI (reference sequence). CDR3 length: 15 amino acids. V shed 1 base and J 7 bases; nucleotides not matched to a gene: 3. DNA of the CDR3: TGTGCCAGCAGTTACTGGACAGGGGGGCACGGGGAGCTGTTTTTT. Amino acids: CASSYWTGGHGELFF.

The chain is built from TRBV19 and TRBJ2-7; D gene unclear. V lost 4 bases, J lost 4 bases, and 17 bases lay in between. The germline CDR1 and CDR2 sequences are LNHDA and SQIVND (reference sequence). The CDR3 runs 15 residues. CDR3 in DNA: TGTGCCAGTAGTACCACTCTTGGTGACAAGTACGAGCAGTACTTC. This translates into CASSTTLGDKYEQYF. The whole variable domain, remainder taken from reference TRBV19 and TRBJ2-7, is DGGITQSPKYLFRKEGQNVTLSCEQNLNHDAMYWYRQDPGQGLRLIYYSQIVNDFQKGDIAEGYSVSREKKESFPLTVTSAQKNPTAFYLCASSTTLGDKYEQYFGPGTRLTVT.

The chain recombines TRBV23-1 with TRBJ2-1, with unresolved D. TRBV23-1 belongs to the ORF category, with a function that is uncertain. V lost 7 bases, J lost 4 bases, and 11 bases lay in between. This CDR3 is 13 amino acids long. CDR3 nucleotides: TGCGCCAGCATCCAGGTAACGTACAATGAGCAGTTCTTC. It specifies CASIQVTYNEQFF.

V is TRBV27 and J is TRBJ2-2; D uncertain. CDR3 length equals 14 residues. The V gene's germline CDR1 is MNHEY and CDR2 SMNVEV (reference sequence). Trimming left V 7 bases short and J 4 bases short, with 13 bases between. CDR3 region: CASTRHPATGELFF. DNA for the CDR3: TGTGCCAGCACTCGACATCCGGCCACCGGGGAGCTGTTTTTT.

This chain connects TRBV19 to TRBJ2-4; perhaps TRBD2 as D (6 bases). Germline V gives CDR1 LNHDA, CDR2 SQIVND (reference sequence). CDR3 length: 16 residues. V was cut by 6 bases and J by 3 bases, with 18 bases left in between. As DNA, the CDR3 is TGTGCCAGTAGGGGTCGATCCGGGAGAAACAAAAACATTCAGTACTTC. Translating it yields CASRGRSGRNKNIQYF.

The genes are TRBV6-1 and TRBJ2-7; D gene unclear. V lost 3 bases, J lost 6 bases, and 33 bases lay in between. Germline CDR1 is MNHNS and CDR2 is SASEGT. This CDR3 is built from 20 residues. The CDR3 nucleotides are TGTGCCAGCAGTGACCCCCCAAGACGATACCACCTTTCTTCCACCTCCGAGCAGTACTTC. Its protein is CASSDPPRRYHLSSTSEQYF.

At least ten counts were recorded for this clone. The chain recombines TRBV10-3 with TRBJ1-1; D ambiguous. The CDR3 is 12 amino acids. Germline V CDR1 and CDR2: ENHRY, SYGVKD. Between the trimmed V and J ends, which lost 2 bases and 1 base, there was a span of 2 bases. CDR3 nucleotide sequence: TGTGCCATCAGTGAGGCGAACACTGAAGCTTTCTTT. Translated: CAISEANTEAFF.

The V gene is TRBV5-1, the J gene TRBJ1-5; the match to TRBD1 covers 12 bases. V shed 3 bases, J shed 7 bases, and the junction held 5 bases outside the gene matches. Germline V CDR1 and CDR2: SGHRS, YFSETQ. This CDR3 spans 15 amino acids. CDR3 in amino acids: CASSSGTGGWQPQHF. The DNA for the CDR3 is TGCGCCAGCAGCTCGGGGACAGGGGGCTGGCAGCCCCAGCATTTT.